The 22 T cell receptor beta chains below were found in one sample sequenced in a study of blood T cell repertoires in COVID-19. Here immunoSEQ multiplex PCR was the method, and the copy in TCRdb shows in-frame clones only, minus some. The sample lists roughly 180,000 clones; 80% to 90% were seen once. The specimen sequenced was peripheral blood. All receptors come from a woman older than 75 with COVID-19, enrolled during active disease.

With regard to this clone: The sample contains more than one DNA sequence encoding this CDR3. CDR3 amino acids: CASSLDGSYEQYF. CDR3 bases: TGTGCCAGCAGCTTGGACGGTTCCTACGAGCAGTACTTC. The chain is built from TRBV5-6 and TRBJ2-7, with D unresolved. The V end was cut by 0 bases, the J end by 1 base, with 5 bases between. This CDR3 region has 13 residues. Germline V lookup: CDR1 SGHDT, CDR2 YYEEEE.

The chain combines TRBV19 with TRBJ1-5, with 7 bases that match TRBD1. Germline V gives CDR1 LNHDA, CDR2 SQIVND (reference sequence). The V segment lost 7 bases and the J segment 4 bases; nucleotides outside the gene matches: 7. This CDR3 contains 14 residues. CDR3 bases: TGTGCCAGTACCCCAGGGGGTTGGAATCAGCCCCAGCATTTT. Translation: CASTPGGWNQPQHF.

This clone was seen a handful of times. The chain links TRBV7-2 to TRBJ2-7; 9 nucleotides match TRBD1. The V gene's germline CDR1 is SGHTA and CDR2 FQGNSA. The CDR3 is made up of 15 amino acids. With V trimmed by 3 bases and J by 5 bases, 8 bases remained unmatched. Written as DNA, the CDR3 is TGTGCCAGCAGCTTTAGCTGGGACAGGGAGAACGAGCAGTACTTC. It yields the protein CASSFSWDRENEQYF.

V and J are TRBV30 and TRBJ2-3, with D unresolved. The ends were cut back, 0 bases at V and 1 base at J, with 8 bases in the middle. Germline loops: CDR1 GTSNPN, CDR2 SVGIG (reference sequence). The CDR3 covers 14 residues. As DNA, the CDR3 is TGTGCCTGGAGTGTACTCGTGGGCACAGATACGCAGTATTTT. It is translated as CAWSVLVGTDTQYF.

This sequence joins TRBV3-1 (or the pseudogene TRBV3-2) and TRBJ2-5, with 9 bases lining up with TRBD2. The CDR3 runs 16 residues. Per the germline V gene, CDR1 is LGHDT and CDR2 is YNNKEL (reference sequence). V dropped 0 bases and J dropped 1; count of bases not matched to a gene: 3. The CDR3 spells CASSQDLAGFQETQYF. CDR3 sequence (DNA): TGTGCCAGCAGCCAAGACCTAGCGGGATTCCAAGAGACCCAGTACTTC.

The rearrangement joins TRBV7-8 to TRBJ2-5; 7 nucleotides agree with TRBD1. The CDR3 sequence is 15 residues long. Germline assignment: CDR1 SGHVS and CDR2 FQNEAQ. The ends lost 5 bases at V and 2 bases at J; junction bases unmatched: 8. This chain's CDR3 is CASSPQDRVQETQYF. CDR3 nucleotides: TGTGCCAGCAGCCCGCAAGACAGGGTTCAAGAGACCCAGTACTTC.

The CDR3: CASSQTDRGEQYF. CDR3 bases: TGTGCCAGCAGCCAGACCGATCGGGGCGAGCAGTACTTC. The chain links TRBV3-1 (or the pseudogene TRBV3-2) to TRBJ2-7; tentative D call: TRBD2 (5 bases). This CDR3 has 13 residues. Looked up from germline, CDR1 is LGHDT and CDR2 is YNNKEL (reference sequence). Trimming took off 3 bases at V and 6 bases at J, with 12 bases between the two ends.

The chain carries TRBV5-5 and TRBJ2-7; possibly TRBD2 for D (6 bases). This CDR3 spans 14 amino acids. Germline V CDR1 and CDR2: SGHKS, YYEKEE (reference sequence). The V and J ends lost 4 bases and 3 bases respectively, with 14 bases between them. The CDR3 loop is CASSGWGDFYEQYF. For the CDR3, the DNA is TGTGCCAGCAGCGGGTGGGGGGATTTCTACGAGCAGTACTTC.

V gene TRBV27 combines with J gene TRBJ1-5; 10 bases agree with TRBD1. The J segment lost 4 bases and the V segment lost 5 bases, leaving 2 bases of the junction unmatched. From germline, CDR1 is MNHEY and CDR2 SMNVEV (reference sequence). The CDR3 consists of 14 residues. The CDR3 DNA sequence: TGTGCCAGCAGTGGGACAGGGGCGAATCAGCCCCAGCATTTT. Amino acids: CASSGTGANQPQHF.

The chain combines TRBV11-2 with TRBJ2-7; 7 nucleotides line up with TRBD2. The CDR3 spans 11 residues. Germline V gene lookup returns CDR1 SGHAT and CDR2 FQNNGV. V dropped 6 bases and J dropped 4; count of bases not matched to a gene: 0. The CDR3 nucleotides are TGTGCCAGCAGGCGGGGGTACGAGCAGTACTTC. This encodes CASRRGYEQYF.

This clone was seen a single time. This chain joins TRBV9 and TRBJ2-1, with TRBD2 identical over 10 bases. Germline CDR1 and CDR2: SGDLS and YYNGEE. V gave up 3 bases and J gave up 4 bases; unmatched junction bases: 7. CDR3 length equals 16 residues. CDR3 residues: CASSAGLADPYNEQFF. The CDR3 region has the DNA TGTGCCAGCAGCGCAGGACTAGCGGACCCTTACAATGAGCAGTTCTTC.

The chain is built from TRBV5-1 and TRBJ2-7, with TRBD2 as a possible D gene (5 bases). Trimming removed 0 bases at V and 10 bases at J, with 17 bases between. CDR1 and CDR2 (germline): SGHRS, YFSETQ. The CDR3 loop spans 14 amino acids. The CDR3 nucleotides read TGCGCCAGCAGCTTGGTCCCTGGGAGATCGGAACAGTACTTC. Residues: CASSLVPGRSEQYF.

The chain is built from TRBV6-2 or TRBV6-3 and TRBJ2-2; 12 bases map to TRBD2. Trimming took 0 bases from V and 2 from J; bases not matched to a gene: 4. There are 18 residues in the CDR3. Germline CDR1 is MNHEY and CDR2 is SVGEGT. For the CDR3, the DNA is TGTGCCAGCAGTTACTCGACTAGCGGGAGAATAAACACCGGGGAGCTGTTTTTT. This gives the protein CASSYSTSGRINTGELFF.

The chain is built from TRBV28 and TRBJ2-7, with 9 bases that match TRBD2. This CDR3 has 17 amino acids. Germline V CDR1 and CDR2: MDHEN, SYDVKM. V lost 7 bases to trimming and J lost 3 bases; unmatched junction nucleotides: 16. The CDR3 bases are TGTGCCAGCACCTTCGCTAGCGGGAATCCACAAAGCTACGAGCAGTACTTC. Residues: CASTFASGNPQSYEQYF.

The chain carries TRBV7-2 and TRBJ1-5; TRBD1 matches at 9 bases. Germline assignment: CDR1 SGHTA and CDR2 FQGNSA. Trimming removed 10 bases from V and 8 bases from J; junction bases left unmatched: 15. The CDR3 contains 15 residues. CDR3 coding DNA: TGTGCCACCGCGAGGGACAGGGCTTTCGTAGAGCCCCAGCATTTT. It is translated as CATARDRAFVEPQHF.

This clone has more than one count but fewer than ten. The V gene is TRBV28, the J gene TRBJ2-1, with 7 bases that match TRBD2. V lost 5 bases and J lost 0; bases outside the gene matches: 10. The length of the CDR3 is 17 residues. Germline lookup yields CDR1 MDHEN and CDR2 SYDVKM. CDR3 region: CASSTFSGYSSYNEQFF. CDR3 sequence (DNA): TGTGCCAGCAGTACCTTTAGCGGGTACAGCTCCTACAATGAGCAGTTCTTC.

This sequence joins TRBV24-1 and TRBJ2-6; 9 nucleotides align to TRBD1. The CDR3 is made up of 14 amino acids. The germline V gene encodes CDR1 KGHDR and CDR2 SFDVKD. Trimming took 9 bases from V and 4 from J; bases not matched to a gene: 3. The CDR3 DNA reads as TGTGCCACCGGGACAGGGAACGGGGCCAACGTCCTGACTTTC. It encodes CATGTGNGANVLTF.

The count of this clone is one. The J gene is TRBJ1-1, the V gene TRBV11-2; TRBD1 matches at 8 bases. V lost 3 bases to trimming and J lost 9 bases; unmatched junction nucleotides: 12. Germline V gene data show CDR1 as SGHAT and CDR2 as FQNNGV. The CDR3 has 15 amino acids. In nucleotides, the CDR3 is TGTGCCAGCAGCTTCGATACACAGGGGGAGACTAAAGCTTTCTTT. Translation: CASSFDTQGETKAFF.

V usage is TRBV19 and J usage is TRBJ2-2, with 9 nucleotides matching TRBD2. The CDR3 contains 15 residues. V was clipped by 10 bases and J by 6 bases; unmatched bases: 12. Germline V gene data show CDR1 as LNHDA and CDR2 as SQIVND (reference sequence). Here the CDR3 DNA reads TGTGCCACAATGCGGGAGGGCTGGCTGGCCGGGGAGCTGTTTTTT. Translation: CATMREGWLAGELFF.

The chain uses TRBV7-6 and TRBJ2-7, with D possibly TRBD1 on 5 matching bases. V lost 0 bases and J 2 bases, leaving 17 bases between the germline ends. In germline, CDR1 is SGHVS, CDR2 FNYEAQ. The CDR3 has 17 residues. The CDR3 loop is CASSLAQGRVRAYEQYF. The CDR3, as DNA: TGTGCCAGCAGCTTAGCGCAGGGTAGGGTCCGGGCCTACGAGCAGTACTTC.

The chain is built from TRBV27 and TRBJ1-1; D may be TRBD1 (5 bases). Per germline, CDR1 MNHEY and CDR2 SMNVEV (reference sequence). This CDR3 has 16 residues. Deletions cut 4 bases from V and 1 base from J, with 16 bases between. The CDR3 DNA is TGTGCCAGCAGTTCTCCCAGGGTAGCCGGGAACACTGAAGCTTTCTTT. It encodes CASSSPRVAGNTEAFF.

V gene TRBV9 combines with J gene TRBJ2-4; the match to TRBD1 covers 10 bases. The CDR3 has 15 amino acids. CDR1 is SGDLS and CDR2 is YYNGEE in the germline V gene. J gave up 8 bases and V 4 bases, and 9 bases lay outside the gene matches. The DNA of the CDR3 is TGTGCCAGCAGCAGGGCGGGACAGGGGTTAGACATTCAGTACTTC. This gives the protein CASSRAGQGLDIQYF.